This T cell receptor beta chain stems from a study of shared clonotypes between healthy human individuals. With 5 bases clipped from V and 10 bases from J, the junction kept 3 bases outside the gene matches. The CDR3 totals 13 residues. Germline values: CDR1 MRHNA, CDR2 SNTAGT. Profiling relied on immunoSEQ multiplex PCR, and the TCRdb table lists in-frame clones only, not all of them. This table has around 2.5 million clones, 93% appearing once. V is TRBV6-4 and J is TRBJ2-1; 12 bases line up with TRBD2. Sequencing was carried out using naive CD4+ T cells from PBMCs. The subset was: CD45RA+ positively selected. This receptor was identified in a man aged 18 to 30 in good health. Some clones in this sample may be carry-over from other donors' samples. The CDR3 DNA follows: TGTGCCAGCAGTTTAGGACTAGCGGGAGAGCAGTTCTTC. As protein: CASSLGLAGEQFF.